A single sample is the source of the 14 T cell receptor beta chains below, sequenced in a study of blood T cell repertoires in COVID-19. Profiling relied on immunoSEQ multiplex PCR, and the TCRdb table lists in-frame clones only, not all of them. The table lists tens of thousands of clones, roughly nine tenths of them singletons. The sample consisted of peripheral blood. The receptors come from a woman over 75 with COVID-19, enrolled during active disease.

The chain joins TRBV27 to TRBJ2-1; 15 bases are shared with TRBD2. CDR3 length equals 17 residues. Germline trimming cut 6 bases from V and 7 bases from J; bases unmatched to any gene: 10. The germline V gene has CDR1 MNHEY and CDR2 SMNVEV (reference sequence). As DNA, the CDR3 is TGTGCCAGCAGAACCCGAGGACTAGCGGGGGGGAGAAATGAGCAGTTCTTC. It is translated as CASRTRGLAGGRNEQFF.

The CDR3 sequence: CASSLLGGAGPQHF. CDR3 nucleotide sequence: TGTGCCAGCAGCTTACTAGGGGGCGCAGGGCCCCAGCATTTT. The V call is TRBV7-2, the J call TRBJ1-5; 7 positions match TRBD1. J gave up 9 bases and V 2 bases, and 7 bases lay outside the gene matches. Germline-derived CDR1 and CDR2 are SGHTA and FQGNSA. The CDR3 is 14 amino acids.

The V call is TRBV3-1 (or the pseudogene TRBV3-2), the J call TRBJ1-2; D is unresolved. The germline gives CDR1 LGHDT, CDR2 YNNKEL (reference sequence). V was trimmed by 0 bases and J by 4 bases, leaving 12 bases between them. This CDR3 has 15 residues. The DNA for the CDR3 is TGTGCCAGCAGCCAAGACAGAAGTTTATTCTATGGCTACACCTTC. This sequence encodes CASSQDRSLFYGYTF.

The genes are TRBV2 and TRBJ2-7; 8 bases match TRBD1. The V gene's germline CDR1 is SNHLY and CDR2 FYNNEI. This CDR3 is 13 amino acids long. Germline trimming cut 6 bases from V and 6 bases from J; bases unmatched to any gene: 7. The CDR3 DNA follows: TGTGCCAGCAGCCCGGACAGGGTGGCCGAGCAGTACTTC. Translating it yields CASSPDRVAEQYF.

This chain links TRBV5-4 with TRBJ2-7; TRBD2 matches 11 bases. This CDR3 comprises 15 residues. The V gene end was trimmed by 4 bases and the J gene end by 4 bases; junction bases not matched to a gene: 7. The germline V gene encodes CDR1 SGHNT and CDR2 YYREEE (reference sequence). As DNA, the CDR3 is TGTGCCAGCAGCAATCGACTAGCGGGACATTACGAGCAGTACTTC. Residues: CASSNRLAGHYEQYF.

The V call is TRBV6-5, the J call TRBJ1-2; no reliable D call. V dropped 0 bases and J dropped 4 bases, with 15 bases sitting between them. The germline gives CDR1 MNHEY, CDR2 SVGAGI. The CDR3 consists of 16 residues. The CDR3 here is CASSYSSGGMVYGYTF. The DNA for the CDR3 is TGTGCCAGCAGTTACTCATCGGGCGGGATGGTCTATGGCTACACCTTC.

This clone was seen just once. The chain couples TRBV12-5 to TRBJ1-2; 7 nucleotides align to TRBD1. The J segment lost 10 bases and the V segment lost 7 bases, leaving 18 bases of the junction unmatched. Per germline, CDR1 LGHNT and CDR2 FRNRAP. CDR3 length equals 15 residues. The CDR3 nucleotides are TGTGCTAGTGTCCCCTCGGGGACAGCCCATTCGGACTACACCTTC. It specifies CASVPSGTAHSDYTF.

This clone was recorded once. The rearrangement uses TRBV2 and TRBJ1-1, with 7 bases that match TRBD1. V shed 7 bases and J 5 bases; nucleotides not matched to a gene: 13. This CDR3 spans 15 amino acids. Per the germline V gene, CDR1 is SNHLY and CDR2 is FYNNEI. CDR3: CASNLGGTVRTEAFF. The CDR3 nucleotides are TGTGCCAGCAACCTAGGCGGGACAGTTCGGACTGAAGCTTTCTTT.

The chain's CDR3 is CASSPRLAFPYEQYF. The CDR3 DNA sequence: TGTGCCAGCAGCCCCCGACTAGCCTTCCCCTACGAGCAGTACTTC. This sequence joins TRBV21-1 and TRBJ2-7; TRBD2, the table's D call, was not compared with the DNA. TRBV21-1 is a pseudogene. The CDR3 length is 15 residues.

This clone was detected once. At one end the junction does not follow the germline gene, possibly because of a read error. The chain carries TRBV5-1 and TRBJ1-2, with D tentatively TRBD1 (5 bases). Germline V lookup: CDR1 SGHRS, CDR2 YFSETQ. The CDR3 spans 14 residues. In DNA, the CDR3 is TGCGCCAGCAGCTTGGGTCAGGGTAACCATGGCTACACCTTC. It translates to CASSLGQGNHGYTF. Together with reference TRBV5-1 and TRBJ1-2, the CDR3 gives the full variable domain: KAGVTQTPRYLIKTRGQQVTLSCSPISGHRSVSWYQQTPGQGLQFLFEYFSETQRNKGNFPGRFSGRQFSNSRSEMNVSTLELGDSALYLCASSLGQGNHGYTFGSGTRLTVV.

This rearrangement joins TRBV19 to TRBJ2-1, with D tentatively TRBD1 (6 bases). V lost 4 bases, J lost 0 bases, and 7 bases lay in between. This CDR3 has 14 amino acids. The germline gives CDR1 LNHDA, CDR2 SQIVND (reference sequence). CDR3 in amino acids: CASSKGVSYNEQFF. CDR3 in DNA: TGTGCCAGTAGTAAGGGGGTCTCCTACAATGAGCAGTTCTTC.

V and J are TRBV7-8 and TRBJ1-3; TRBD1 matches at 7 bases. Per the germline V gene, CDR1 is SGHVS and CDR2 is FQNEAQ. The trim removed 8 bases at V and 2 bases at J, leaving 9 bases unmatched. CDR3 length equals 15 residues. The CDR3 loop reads CASGSGTAAGNTIYF. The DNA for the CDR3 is TGTGCCAGCGGCTCCGGGACAGCGGCTGGAAACACCATATATTTT. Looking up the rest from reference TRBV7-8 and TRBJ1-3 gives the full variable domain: GAGVSQSPRYKVAKRGQDVALRCDPISGHVSLFWYQQALGQGPEFLTYFQNEAQLDKSGLPSDRFFAERPEGSVSTLKIQRTQQEDSAVYLCASGSGTAAGNTIYFGEGSWLTVV.

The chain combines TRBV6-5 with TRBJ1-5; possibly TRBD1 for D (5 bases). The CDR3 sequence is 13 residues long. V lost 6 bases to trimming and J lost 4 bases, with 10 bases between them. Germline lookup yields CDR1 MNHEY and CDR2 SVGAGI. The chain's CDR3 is CASRGRANQPQHF. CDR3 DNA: TGTGCCAGCAGGGGCAGGGCTAATCAGCCCCAGCATTTT.

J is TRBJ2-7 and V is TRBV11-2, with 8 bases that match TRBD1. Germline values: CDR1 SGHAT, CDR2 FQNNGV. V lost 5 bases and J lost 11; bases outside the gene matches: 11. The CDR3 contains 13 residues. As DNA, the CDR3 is TGTGCCAGCAGCACGGGACAGGCACCTTTCAAGTACTTC. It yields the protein CASSTGQAPFKYF.